Listed below are T cell receptor beta chains from one sample, sequenced in a study of cytomegalovirus exposure and HLA in healthy donors. The protocol was immunoSEQ multiplex PCR, while the TCRdb copy is restricted to in-frame clones and leaves out a portion. The table lists about 300,000 clones, 75% to 90% of them singletons. The sample taken for sequencing was PBMCs. These TCRs come from a man aged 35 to 55 in good health and CMV-seropositive. CDR3s include the opening cysteine and the closing phenylalanine or tryptophan. The D gene is left open where the match is weak. Part of the rows lack a size; the others show once, few, many or a class for expanded clones.

J gene | clone size | V gene | D gene | CDR3 DNA | CDR3 protein
TRBJ1-2 | NA | TRBV28 | NA | TGTGCCAGCACCCCAGCAGGGCCGCCTAACTATGGCTACACCTTC | CASTPAGPPNYGYTF
TRBJ2-1 | once | TRBV5-5 | NA | TGTGCCAGCAGCTTGGCCATCTTTACGGGCAATGAGCAGTTCTTC | CASSLAIFTGNEQFF
TRBJ1-5 | NA | TRBV7-8 | NA | TGTGCCAGCAGCTTAGCTTCCGTTAGCAATCAGCCCCAGCATTTT | CASSLASVSNQPQHF
TRBJ2-2 | NA | TRBV19 | NA | TGTGCCAGTAGTAACCCTAGGATCACCGGGGAGCTGTTTTTT | CASSNPRITGELFF
TRBJ2-7 | once | TRBV7-9 | NA | TGTTCCAGCAGCTTAGTCGGGCAGGGTAGAACCTACGAGCAGTACTTC | CSSSLVGQGRTYEQYF
TRBJ2-5 | few | TRBV2 | NA | TGTGCCAGCCATGGGCCGCCCCAAGAGACCCAGTACTTC | CASHGPPQETQYF
TRBJ1-3 | NA | TRBV6-6 | NA | TGTGCCAGCAACACAGGGCTCACTGGAAACACCATATATTTT | CASNTGLTGNTIYF
TRBJ2-1 | NA | TRBV4-1 | NA | TGCGCCAGCAGCCCCCGGGTCTCTGGCGACAATGAGCAGTTCTTC | CASSPRVSGDNEQFF
TRBJ1-4 | NA | TRBV29-1 | NA | TGCAGCGTTGATGAAGGGGTGAATGAAAAACTGTTTTTT | CSVDEGVNEKLFF
TRBJ2-2 | NA | TRBV7-3 | NA | TGTGCCAGCAGCTTTGTCGGTCGGACCGGGAAGCTGTTTTTT | CASSFVGRTGKLFF
TRBJ2-5 | NA | TRBV25-1 | NA | TGTGCCAGCTGCCCGGTGGGAGGAGTACAAGAGACCCAGTACTTC | CASCPVGGVQETQYF
TRBJ1-4 | once | TRBV6-6 | NA | TGTGCCAGCAGTTACGGAGTAGCAACTAATGAAAAACTGTTTTTT | CASSYGVATNEKLFF
TRBJ2-5 | NA | TRBV27 | NA | TGTGCCAGCAGTTTCCAGGGGTCCCCAGAGACCCAGTACTTC | CASSFQGSPETQYF
TRBJ2-5 | NA | TRBV19 | NA | TGTGCCAGTAGTTCCCGGGAAGAAGAGACCCAGTACTTC | CASSSREEETQYF
TRBJ2-1 | NA | TRBV9 | TRBD2 | TGTGCCAGCAGCGCAACTAGCGGGGGCAATGAGCAGTTCTTC | CASSATSGGNEQFF
TRBJ2-1 | once | TRBV4-1 | TRBD2 | TGCGCCAGCAGCCAAGACCGACTAGCGGGGGGCTACAATGAGCAGTTCTTC | CASSQDRLAGGYNEQFF
TRBJ1-1 | once | TRBV11-2 | NA | TGTGCCAGCAGCTCCAGAACGGGCACTGAAGCTTTCTTT | CASSSRTGTEAFF
TRBJ1-2 | NA | TRBV28 | NA | TGTGCCAGCAGTTTAATCGGTGGTGGCTATGGCTACACCTTC | CASSLIGGGYGYTF
TRBJ2-3 | once | TRBV11-2 | NA | TGTGCCAGCAGCGCCACTGGAGATACGCAGTATTTT | CASSATGDTQYF
TRBJ1-3 | once | TRBV15 | NA | TGTGCCACCAGCAGAGAGGGCAGAAGCTCTGGAAACACCATATATTTT | CATSREGRSSGNTIYF
TRBJ2-7 | NA | TRBV7-8 | TRBD2 | TGTGCCAGCAGGGGGAGGGAGTACACCTACGAGCAGTACTTC | CASRGREYTYEQYF
TRBJ1-2 | once | TRBV28 | TRBD1 | TGTGCCAGCAGTTTATCCGGGACAGGGGGCGGAGGCTACACCTTC | CASSLSGTGGGGYTF
TRBJ2-7 | NA | TRBV4-3 | NA | TGCGCCAGCAGCCAAGTAGCAGGGTTTAACTACGAGCAGTACTTC | CASSQVAGFNYEQYF
TRBJ2-1 | NA | TRBV27 | TRBD2 | TGTGCCAGCAGTTCACTAGCGGGAGGTCGCAATGAGCAGTTCTTC | CASSSLAGGRNEQFF
TRBJ2-3 | NA | TRBV18 | NA | TGTGCCAGCTCACCCCTTTTGACAGATACGCAGTATTTT | CASSPLLTDTQYF
TRBJ1-2 | NA | TRBV28 | NA | TGTGCCAGCAGTTTTACCAGGGGCGGGTATGGCTACACCTTC | CASSFTRGGYGYTF
TRBJ2-1 | NA | TRBV19 | NA | TGTGCCAGTAGCGCCCTGACTGGCGGGTACAATGAGCAGTTCTTC | CASSALTGGYNEQFF